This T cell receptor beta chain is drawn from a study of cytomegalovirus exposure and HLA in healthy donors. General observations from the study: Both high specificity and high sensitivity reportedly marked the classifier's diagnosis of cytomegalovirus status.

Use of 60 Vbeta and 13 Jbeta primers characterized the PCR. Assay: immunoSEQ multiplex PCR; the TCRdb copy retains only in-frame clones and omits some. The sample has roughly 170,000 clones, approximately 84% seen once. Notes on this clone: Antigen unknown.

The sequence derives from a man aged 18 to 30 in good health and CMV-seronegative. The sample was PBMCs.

CDR3 sequence reads: CASSQDRGNTGELFF. CDR3 nucleotide sequence: TGTGCCAGCAGCCAAGACAGGGGGAACACCGGGGAGCTGTTTTTT. The chain carries TRBV4-2 and TRBJ2-2; the D gene is possibly TRBD1 (6 bases). CDR3 length: 15 amino acids. The germline V and J ends were trimmed by 0 bases and 1 base, with 6 bases remaining between them. The germline CDR1 and CDR2 sequences are LGHNA and YNFKEQ.